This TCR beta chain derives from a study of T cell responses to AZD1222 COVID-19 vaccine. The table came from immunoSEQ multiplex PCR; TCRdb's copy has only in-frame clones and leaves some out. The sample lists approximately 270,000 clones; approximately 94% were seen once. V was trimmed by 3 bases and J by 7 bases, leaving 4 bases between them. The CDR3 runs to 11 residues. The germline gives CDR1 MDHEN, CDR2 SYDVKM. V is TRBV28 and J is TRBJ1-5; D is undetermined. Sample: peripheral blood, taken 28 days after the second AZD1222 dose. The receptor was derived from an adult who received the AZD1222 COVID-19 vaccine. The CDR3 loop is CASSFGQPQHF. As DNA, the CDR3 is TGTGCCAGCAGTTTTGGGCAGCCCCAGCATTTT.